This TCR beta chain was recorded in a study of identical twins. This clonotype turned up a few times. Its antigen is unknown. Germline values: CDR1 MDHEN, CDR2 SYDVKM. V was clipped by 2 bases and J by 0 bases, with 11 bases between them. CDR3 length: 15 residues. With template switching, a universal primer site was added, and the cDNA carried unique molecular identifiers. Each CDR3 protein is one row after TCRdb ran MiXCR on the 5' RACE reads. The sample lists around 1.7 million distinct CDR3 sequences, 32% occurring once. Study results and caveats: With monozygotic twins, out-of-frame TCR alpha sharing exceeded what models estimated. One should note that invariant MAIT and iNKT cells could partly confound zero-insertion analyses.

The clonotype comes from a newborn girl in good health. Sequencing input: cord blood. V usage is TRBV28 and J usage is TRBJ2-7; the D gene is possibly TRBD2 (6 bases). The CDR3 region has the DNA TGTGCCAGCAGTTTACGGCGCGGGGTCTCCTACGAGCAGTACTTC. It encodes CASSLRRGVSYEQYF.